Below, 21 T cell receptor beta chains from the same sample are listed, as sequenced in a study of Ad26.COV2.S vaccination and SARS-CoV-2 variants. Here immunoSEQ multiplex PCR was the method, and the copy in TCRdb shows in-frame clones only, minus some. The sample lists about 350,000 clones; 88% were seen once. The treatment was: roughly 19 received Ad26.COV2.S at low or high dose, single or two shots; about 5 received placebo; per-sample allocation not given. Day 63 after the first injection of vaccine or placebo was the sampling time. The sequenced sample was peripheral blood, obtained in a trial of Ad26.COV2.S vaccine versus placebo. The receptors were sampled from a person aged 18 to 65 who received the Ad26.COV2.S COVID-19 vaccine or a placebo.

In this sample, this clone turned up once. The chain couples TRBV24-1 to TRBJ2-5, with D tentatively TRBD1 (6 bases). There are 13 residues in the CDR3. Trimming shortened V by 5 bases and J by 5 bases, and 11 bases separated the two germline ends. CDR1 is KGHDR and CDR2 is SFDVKD in the germline V gene. CDR3 sequence reads: CATSGGPGETQYF. The DNA of the CDR3 is TGTGCCACCAGTGGGGGGCCAGGTGAGACCCAGTACTTC.

This chain connects TRBV29-1 to TRBJ2-1; TRBD1 is a possible D gene (5 bases). Germline V gives CDR1 SQVTM, CDR2 ANQGSEA. Deletions cut 7 bases from V and 2 bases from J, with 9 bases between. This CDR3 comprises 12 residues. The CDR3 protein is CSGKGTYNEQFF. CDR3 DNA: TGCAGCGGAAAGGGGACCTACAATGAGCAGTTCTTC.

With respect to this clone: At one boundary the junction diverges from the germline segment, which might be a read error. The chain joins TRBV18 to TRBJ2-7; TRBD1 matches at 7 bases. Germline CDR1 and CDR2: KGHSH and LQKENI. This CDR3 has 13 amino acids. The CDR3: CASSPQGLNEQYF. DNA for the CDR3: TGTGCCAGCTCCCCACAGGGGTTGAACGAGCAGTACTTC.

V usage is TRBV11-2 and J usage is TRBJ2-3; D gene uncertain. V lost 1 base and J 2 bases, leaving 10 bases between the germline ends. The CDR3 extends over 15 amino acids. Germline loops: CDR1 SGHAT, CDR2 FQNNGV. CDR3 protein: CASSLGSRITDTQYF. Here the CDR3 DNA reads TGTGCCAGCAGCTTAGGGTCCAGGATCACAGATACGCAGTATTTT.

The chain employs TRBV5-1 and TRBJ2-3; 8 bases line up with TRBD1. CDR1 SGHRS and CDR2 YFSETQ come from the germline V gene. The J segment lost 0 bases and the V segment lost 3 bases, leaving 3 bases of the junction unmatched. There are 15 residues in the CDR3. In DNA, the CDR3 is TGCGCCAGCAGCTCGGACAGGGCAAGCACAGATACGCAGTATTTT. It translates to CASSSDRASTDTQYF.

The chain combines TRBV19 with TRBJ2-3; TRBD2 matches at 8 bases. Germline trimming cut 3 bases from V and 2 bases from J; bases unmatched to any gene: 7. CDR1 and CDR2 from the germline V gene are LNHDA and SQIVND (reference sequence). The CDR3 runs to 16 residues. The CDR3 is CASSINGGVVTDTQYF. CDR3 DNA: TGTGCCAGTAGTATTAACGGGGGGGTTGTCACAGATACGCAGTATTTT.

The rearrangement joins TRBV20-1 to TRBJ2-5; D gene ambiguous. Germline V gene data show CDR1 as DFQATT and CDR2 as SNEGSKA (reference sequence). The length of the CDR3 is 10 residues. V lost 5 bases and J lost 2, with 3 bases in between. The CDR3 region has the DNA TGCAGTGCTGTACAAGAGACCCAGTACTTC. It is translated as CSAVQETQYF.

The V and J genes are TRBV5-4 and TRBJ1-1, with TRBD1 matching over 7 bases. CDR3 length: 16 residues. J was trimmed by 3 bases and V by 4 bases; bases with no gene match: 12. Germline V CDR1 and CDR2: SGHNT, YYREEE (reference sequence). As DNA, the CDR3 is TGTGCCAGCAGCCCGGTGGGGTCAAGGGGGCACACTGAAGCTTTCTTT. Amino acid sequence: CASSPVGSRGHTEAFF.

The V gene is TRBV11-2, the J gene TRBJ2-5, with D perhaps matching TRBD1 (6 bases). Germline CDR1 and CDR2: SGHAT and FQNNGV. Trimming removed 5 bases at V and 4 bases at J, with 26 bases between. The CDR3 sequence is 18 residues long. The CDR3 DNA is TGTGCCAGCAGCATCGCAGGGAAGAGTGGGATACAGGGAGAGACCCAGTACTTC. It is translated as CASSIAGKSGIQGETQYF.

The V call is TRBV11-1, the J call TRBJ2-7, with 9 bases fitting TRBD1. V dropped 10 bases and J dropped 4; count of bases not matched to a gene: 8. The CDR3 length is 13 residues. Germline CDR1 is SGHAT and CDR2 is FQDESV (reference sequence). The CDR3: CATSLQGAYEQYF. The CDR3, as DNA: TGTGCCACATCATTACAGGGGGCTTACGAGCAGTACTTC.

The chain has TRBV30 and TRBJ2-3, with D unresolved. Per the germline V gene, CDR1 is GTSNPN and CDR2 is SVGIG (reference sequence). The V gene lost 0 bases and the J gene lost 9 bases, with 13 bases spanning the gap. This CDR3 has 13 amino acids. In nucleotides, the CDR3 is TGTGCCTGGAGTGTGGTAGGCCCGTACACGCAGTATTTT. Translated, it gives CAWSVVGPYTQYF.

V and J are TRBV5-1 and TRBJ2-1; 9 bases align to TRBD2. Per the germline V gene, CDR1 is SGHRS and CDR2 is YFSETQ. The V segment lost 3 bases and the J segment 7 bases; nucleotides outside the gene matches: 8. CDR3 size: 15 residues. Here the CDR3 DNA reads TGCGCCAGCAGCTCGGAGGGCGGGAGGGGTAATGAGCAGTTCTTC. Translated: CASSSEGGRGNEQFF.

A single count supports this clone. The chain links TRBV5-6 to TRBJ2-7, with 8 nucleotides matching TRBD1. Germline lookup yields CDR1 SGHDT and CDR2 YYEEEE. The V gene end was trimmed by 4 bases and the J gene end by 2 bases; junction bases not matched to a gene: 14. The CDR3 has 17 residues. This chain's CDR3 is CASSGRVGQGEAYEQYF. The CDR3 DNA reads TGTGCCAGCAGCGGGCGGGTCGGACAGGGAGAGGCCTACGAGCAGTACTTC.

The genes are TRBV5-4 and TRBJ2-5, with D maybe TRBD2 (5 bases). The CDR3 length is 15 residues. The ends were cut back, 6 bases at V and 4 bases at J, with 19 bases in the middle. Per germline, CDR1 SGHNT and CDR2 YYREEE (reference sequence). The CDR3: CASTNRGSVRETQYF. In DNA, the CDR3 is TGTGCCAGCACCAATCGGGGAAGTGTTAGAGAGACCCAGTACTTC.

This clone was seen just once. This chain connects TRBV6-5 to TRBJ1-1; D possibly corresponds to TRBD1 (5 bases). Germline V gene lookup returns CDR1 MNHEY and CDR2 SVGAGI. Trimming left V 0 bases short and J 2 bases short, with 10 bases between. The CDR3 has 15 amino acids. The CDR3 DNA is TGTGCCAGCAGTTACTCGGGGGGGTATAACACTGAAGCTTTCTTT. It yields the protein CASSYSGGYNTEAFF.

V is TRBV6-1 and J is TRBJ2-5; perhaps TRBD2 as D (5 bases). The germline V gene encodes CDR1 MNHNS and CDR2 SASEGT. CDR3 length: 14 residues. Trimming took off 1 base at V and 0 bases at J, with 6 bases between the two ends. The CDR3, as DNA: TGTGCCAGCAGTGAAGGCGGGTACCAAGAGACCCAGTACTTC. This codes for CASSEGGYQETQYF.

The chain has TRBV30 and TRBJ2-2; D call uncertain. Germline V gene sequence: CDR1 GTSNPN, CDR2 SVGIG (reference sequence). V was shortened by 0 bases and J by 3 bases, with 11 bases between the two germline ends. The CDR3 totals 15 residues. The CDR3 here is CAWSVSGSDTGELFF. The DNA of the CDR3 is TGTGCCTGGAGTGTATCTGGGTCAGACACCGGGGAGCTGTTTTTT.

This clone was observed a single time. The J gene is TRBJ2-5, the V gene TRBV30; D is undetermined. V lost 3 bases to trimming and J lost 5 bases, with 7 bases between them. The CDR3 is 11 residues long. Per germline, CDR1 GTSNPN and CDR2 SVGIG (reference sequence). This chain's CDR3 is CAWSGRETQYF. CDR3 bases: TGTGCCTGGAGCGGGCGGGAGACCCAGTACTTC.

The rearrangement links TRBV6-6 to TRBJ1-1; D unresolved. V was cut by 3 bases and J by 2 bases, with 7 bases left in between. Germline V gene sequence: CDR1 MNHNY, CDR2 SVGAGI (reference sequence). CDR3 length: 13 amino acids. The chain's CDR3 is CASSYQSNTEAFF. The CDR3 region has the DNA TGTGCCAGCAGTTATCAAAGTAACACTGAAGCTTTCTTT.

This chain joins TRBV7-9 and TRBJ2-3; 7 bases fit TRBD2. Germline V gives CDR1 SEHNR, CDR2 FQNEAQ (reference sequence). Trimming at V came to 1 base and at J to 0 bases, leaving 4 bases not matched to a gene. CDR3 size: 16 residues. In DNA, the CDR3 is TGTGCCAGCAGCTTAGGCCTAGCGGACAGCACAGATACGCAGTATTTT. It encodes CASSLGLADSTDTQYF.

As DNA, the CDR3 is TGTGCCAGCAGCGTCCGGGACAGGGGGATTCCAGAGACCCAGTACTTC. This translates into CASSVRDRGIPETQYF. The chain has TRBV9 and TRBJ2-5, with 11 bases lining up with TRBD1. Looked up from germline, CDR1 is SGDLS and CDR2 is YYNGEE. This CDR3 comprises 16 residues. The J segment lost 4 bases and the V segment lost 2 bases, leaving 7 bases of the junction unmatched.